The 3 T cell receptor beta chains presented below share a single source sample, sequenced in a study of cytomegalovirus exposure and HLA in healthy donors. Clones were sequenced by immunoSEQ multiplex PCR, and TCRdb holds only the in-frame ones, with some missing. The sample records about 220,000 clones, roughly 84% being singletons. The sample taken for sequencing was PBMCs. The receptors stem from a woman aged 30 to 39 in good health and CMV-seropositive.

The CDR3 loop is CASSLVASNQPQHF. The CDR3 DNA reads TGTGCCAGCAGCTTAGTAGCAAGCAATCAGCCCCAGCATTTT. The J gene is TRBJ1-5, the V gene TRBV7-8; D gene ambiguous. The CDR3 is made up of 14 amino acids. Germline V gene data show CDR1 as SGHVS and CDR2 as FQNEAQ. V lost 1 base and J lost 1, with 5 bases in between.

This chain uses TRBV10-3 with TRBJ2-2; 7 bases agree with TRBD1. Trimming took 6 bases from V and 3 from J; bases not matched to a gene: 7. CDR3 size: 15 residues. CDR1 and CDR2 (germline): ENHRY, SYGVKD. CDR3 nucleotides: TGTGCCATCAGCGTACCCGACAGGGACACCGGGGAGCTGTTTTTT. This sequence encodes CAISVPDRDTGELFF.

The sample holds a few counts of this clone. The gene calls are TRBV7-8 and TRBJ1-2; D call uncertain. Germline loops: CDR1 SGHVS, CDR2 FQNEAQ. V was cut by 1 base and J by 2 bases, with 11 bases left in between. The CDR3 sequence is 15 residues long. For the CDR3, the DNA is TGTGCCAGCAGCTTAGATTCGCGGCAGAACTATGGCTACACCTTC. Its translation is CASSLDSRQNYGYTF.